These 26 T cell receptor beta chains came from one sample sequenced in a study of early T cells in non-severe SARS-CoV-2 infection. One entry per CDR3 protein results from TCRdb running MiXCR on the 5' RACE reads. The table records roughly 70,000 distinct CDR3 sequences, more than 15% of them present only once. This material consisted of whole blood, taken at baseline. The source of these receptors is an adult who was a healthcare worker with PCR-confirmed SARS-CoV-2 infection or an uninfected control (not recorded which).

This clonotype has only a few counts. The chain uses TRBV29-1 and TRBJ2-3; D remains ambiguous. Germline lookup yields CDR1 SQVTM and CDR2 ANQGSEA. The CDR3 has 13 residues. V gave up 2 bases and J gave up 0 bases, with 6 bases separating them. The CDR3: CSVEPQSTDTQYF. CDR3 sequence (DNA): TGCAGCGTTGAACCCCAGAGCACAGATACGCAGTATTTT.

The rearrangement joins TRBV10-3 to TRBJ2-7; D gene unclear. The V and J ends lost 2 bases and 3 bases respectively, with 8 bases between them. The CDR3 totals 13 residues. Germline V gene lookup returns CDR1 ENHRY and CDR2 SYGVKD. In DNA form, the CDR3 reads TGTGCCATCAGTGAGAACTCAGGCTACGAGCAGTACTTC. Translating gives CAISENSGYEQYF.

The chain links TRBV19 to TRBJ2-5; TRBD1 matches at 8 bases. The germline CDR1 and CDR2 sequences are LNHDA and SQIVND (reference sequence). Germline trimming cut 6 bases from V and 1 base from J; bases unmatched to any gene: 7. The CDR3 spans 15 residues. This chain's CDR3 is CASSVQGVPQETQYF. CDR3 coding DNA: TGTGCCAGTAGCGTACAGGGGGTGCCCCAAGAGACCCAGTACTTC.

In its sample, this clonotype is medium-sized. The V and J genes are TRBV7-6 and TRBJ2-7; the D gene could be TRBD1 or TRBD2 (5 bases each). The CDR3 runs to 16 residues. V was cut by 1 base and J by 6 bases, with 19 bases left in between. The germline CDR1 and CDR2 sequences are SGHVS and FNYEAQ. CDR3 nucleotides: TGTGCCAGCAGCTTAGGGGCCGGGGCTGCACTGGGCGAGCAGTACTTC. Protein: CASSLGAGAALGEQYF.

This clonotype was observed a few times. The CDR3 sequence: CASSRNWGAEAFF. CDR3 DNA: TGTGCCAGCAGCCGTAACTGGGGCGCTGAAGCTTTCTTT. The chain recombines TRBV7-6 with TRBJ1-1; tentatively, D is TRBD1 (5 bases). Trimming took off 5 bases at V and 6 bases at J, with 13 bases between the two ends. This CDR3 spans 13 amino acids. Germline V CDR1 and CDR2: SGHVS, FNYEAQ.

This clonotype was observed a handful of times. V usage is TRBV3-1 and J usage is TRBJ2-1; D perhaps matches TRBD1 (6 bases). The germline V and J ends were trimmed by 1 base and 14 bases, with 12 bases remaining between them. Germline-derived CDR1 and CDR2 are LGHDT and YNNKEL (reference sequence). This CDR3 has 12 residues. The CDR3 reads CASSQGGGPKFF. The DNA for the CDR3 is TGTGCCAGCAGCCAAGGAGGGGGACCAAAGTTCTTC.

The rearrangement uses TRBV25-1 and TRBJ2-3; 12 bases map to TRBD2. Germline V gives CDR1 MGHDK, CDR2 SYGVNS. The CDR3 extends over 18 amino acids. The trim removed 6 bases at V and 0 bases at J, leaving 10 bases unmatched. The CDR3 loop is CASSPLGLAGKSTDTQYF. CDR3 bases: TGTGCCAGCAGCCCGCTCGGACTAGCGGGGAAAAGCACAGATACGCAGTATTTT.

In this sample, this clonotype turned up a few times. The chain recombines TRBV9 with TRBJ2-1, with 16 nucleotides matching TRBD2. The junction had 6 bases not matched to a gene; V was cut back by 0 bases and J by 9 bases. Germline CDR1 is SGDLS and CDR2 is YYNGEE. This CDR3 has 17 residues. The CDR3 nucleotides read TGTGCCAGCAGCGTAGTGGGACTAGCGGGGGGGCCGGTTGAGCAGTTCTTC. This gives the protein CASSVVGLAGGPVEQFF.

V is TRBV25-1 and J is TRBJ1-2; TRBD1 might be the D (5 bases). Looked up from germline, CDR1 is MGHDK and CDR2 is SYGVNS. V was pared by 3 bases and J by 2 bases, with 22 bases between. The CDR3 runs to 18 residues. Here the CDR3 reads CASSEALREGRENYGYTF. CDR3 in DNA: TGTGCCAGCAGTGAGGCCCTCAGGGAAGGAAGAGAAAACTATGGCTACACCTTC.

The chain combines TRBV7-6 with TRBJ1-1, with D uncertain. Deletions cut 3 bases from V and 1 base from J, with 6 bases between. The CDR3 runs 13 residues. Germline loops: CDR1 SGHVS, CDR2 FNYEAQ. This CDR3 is CASSFRGNTEAFF. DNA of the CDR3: TGTGCCAGCAGCTTTCGGGGGAACACTGAAGCTTTCTTT. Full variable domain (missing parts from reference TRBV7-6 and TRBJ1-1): GAGVSQSPRYKVTKRGQDVALRCDPISGHVSLYWYRQALGQGPEFLTYFNYEAQQDKSGLPNDRFSAERPEGSISTLTIQRTEQRDSAMYRCASSFRGNTEAFFGQGTRLTVV.

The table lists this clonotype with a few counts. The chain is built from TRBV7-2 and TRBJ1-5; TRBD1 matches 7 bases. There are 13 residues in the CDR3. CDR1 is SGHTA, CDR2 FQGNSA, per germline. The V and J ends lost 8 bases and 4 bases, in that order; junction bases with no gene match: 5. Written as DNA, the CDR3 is TGTGCCAGCCGACAACAGGGGAATCAGCCCCAGCATTTT. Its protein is CASRQQGNQPQHF.

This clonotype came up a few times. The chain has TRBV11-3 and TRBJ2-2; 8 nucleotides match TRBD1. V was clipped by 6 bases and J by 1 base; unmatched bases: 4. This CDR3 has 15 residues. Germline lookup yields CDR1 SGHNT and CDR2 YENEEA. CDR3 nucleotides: TGTGCCAGCAGGACCGGGACAGGGAACACCGGGGAGCTGTTTTTT. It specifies CASRTGTGNTGELFF.

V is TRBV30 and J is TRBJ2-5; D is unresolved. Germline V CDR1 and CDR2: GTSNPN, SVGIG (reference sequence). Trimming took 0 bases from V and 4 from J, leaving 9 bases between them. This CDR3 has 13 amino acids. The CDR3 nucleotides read TGTGCCTGGAGTGTCCTGGTGGGAGAGACCCAGTACTTC. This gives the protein CAWSVLVGETQYF.

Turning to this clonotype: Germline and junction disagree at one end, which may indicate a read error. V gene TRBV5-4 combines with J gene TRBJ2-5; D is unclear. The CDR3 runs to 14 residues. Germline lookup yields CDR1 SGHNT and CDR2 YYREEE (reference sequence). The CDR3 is CSSSSAGVGETQYF. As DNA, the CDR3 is TGTTCCAGCAGCTCCGCAGGCGTCGGGGAGACCCAGTACTTC.

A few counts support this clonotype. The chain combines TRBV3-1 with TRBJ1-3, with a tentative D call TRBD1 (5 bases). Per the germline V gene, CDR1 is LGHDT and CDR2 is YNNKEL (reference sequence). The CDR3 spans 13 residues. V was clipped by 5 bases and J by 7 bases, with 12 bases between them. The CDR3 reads CASSSGLSNTIYF. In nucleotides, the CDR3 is TGTGCCAGCAGCTCGGGACTCAGCAACACCATATATTTT.

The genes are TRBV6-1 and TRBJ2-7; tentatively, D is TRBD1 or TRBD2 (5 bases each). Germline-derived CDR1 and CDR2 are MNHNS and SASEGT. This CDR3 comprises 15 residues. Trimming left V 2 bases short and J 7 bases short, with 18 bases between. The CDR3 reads CASSEKGSYPQEQYF. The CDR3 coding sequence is TGTGCCAGCAGTGAAAAGGGGAGTTACCCGCAGGAGCAGTACTTC.

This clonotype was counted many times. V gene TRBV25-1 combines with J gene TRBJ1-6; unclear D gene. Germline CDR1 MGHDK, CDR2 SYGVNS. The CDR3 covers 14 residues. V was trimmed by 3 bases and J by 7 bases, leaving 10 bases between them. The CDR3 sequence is CASSEAGGNSPLHF. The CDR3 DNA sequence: TGTGCCAGCAGTGAGGCAGGAGGCAATTCACCCCTCCACTTT.

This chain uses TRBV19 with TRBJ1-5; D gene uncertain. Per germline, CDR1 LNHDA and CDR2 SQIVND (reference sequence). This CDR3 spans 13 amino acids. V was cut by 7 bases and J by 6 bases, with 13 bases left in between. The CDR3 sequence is CASTERPGQPQHF. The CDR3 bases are TGTGCCAGTACTGAACGGCCGGGTCAGCCCCAGCATTTT.

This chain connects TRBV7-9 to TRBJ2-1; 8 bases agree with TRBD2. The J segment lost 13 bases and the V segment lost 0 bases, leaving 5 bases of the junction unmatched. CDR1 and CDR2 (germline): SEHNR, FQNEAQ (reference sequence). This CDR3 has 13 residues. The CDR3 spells CASSLATSGDQFF. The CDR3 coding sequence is TGTGCCAGCAGCTTAGCTACTAGCGGAGATCAGTTCTTC.

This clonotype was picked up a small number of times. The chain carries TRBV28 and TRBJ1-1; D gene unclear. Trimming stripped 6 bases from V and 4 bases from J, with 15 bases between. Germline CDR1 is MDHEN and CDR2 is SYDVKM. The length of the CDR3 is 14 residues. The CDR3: CASSRPTPGTEAFF. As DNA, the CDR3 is TGTGCCAGCAGCCGACCTACCCCCGGCACTGAAGCTTTCTTT.

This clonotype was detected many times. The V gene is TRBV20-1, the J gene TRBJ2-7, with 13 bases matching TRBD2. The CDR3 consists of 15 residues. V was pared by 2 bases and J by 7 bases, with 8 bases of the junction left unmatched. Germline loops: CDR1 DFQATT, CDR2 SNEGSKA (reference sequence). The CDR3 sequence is CSARPGTSGAGEQYF. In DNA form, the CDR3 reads TGCAGTGCTAGACCGGGGACTAGCGGGGCGGGTGAGCAGTACTTC.

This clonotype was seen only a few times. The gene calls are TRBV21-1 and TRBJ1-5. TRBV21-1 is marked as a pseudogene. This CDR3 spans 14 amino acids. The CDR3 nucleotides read TGTGCCAGCAGCCCAGACACTTCCAATCAGCCCCAGCATTTT. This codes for CASSPDTSNQPQHF.

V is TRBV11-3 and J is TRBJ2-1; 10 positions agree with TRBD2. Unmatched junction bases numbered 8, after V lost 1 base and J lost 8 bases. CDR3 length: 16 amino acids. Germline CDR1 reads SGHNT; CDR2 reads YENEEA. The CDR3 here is CASSLARLAGADEQFF. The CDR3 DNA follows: TGTGCCAGCAGCTTAGCTCGGCTAGCGGGGGCCGATGAGCAGTTCTTC.

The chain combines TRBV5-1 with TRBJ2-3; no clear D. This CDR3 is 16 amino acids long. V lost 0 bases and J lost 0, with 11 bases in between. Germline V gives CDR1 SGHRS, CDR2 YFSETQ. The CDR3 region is CASSLAALRSTDTQYF. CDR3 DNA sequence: TGCGCCAGCAGCTTGGCTGCGTTGCGGAGCACAGATACGCAGTATTTT.

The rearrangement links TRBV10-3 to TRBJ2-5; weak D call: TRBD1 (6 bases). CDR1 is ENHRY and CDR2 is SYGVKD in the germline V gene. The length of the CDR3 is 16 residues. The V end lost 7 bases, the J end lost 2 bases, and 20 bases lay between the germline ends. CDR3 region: CAIMMGKGQPQETQYF. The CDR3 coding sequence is TGTGCCATCATGATGGGGAAAGGACAGCCTCAAGAGACCCAGTACTTC.

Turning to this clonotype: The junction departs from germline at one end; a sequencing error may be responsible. The CDR3 nucleotides read TGCAGCGCTGAAAACCCTAGGTTCCCAGAGACCCAGTACTTC. Amino acid sequence: CSAENPRFPETQYF. The chain joins TRBV29-1 to TRBJ2-5; D is undetermined. Per germline, CDR1 SQVTM and CDR2 ANQGSEA. The CDR3 totals 14 residues.